This T cell receptor (beta chain) was found in a study of T cells in Graves' hyperthyroidism and ophthalmopathy. This clonotype showed up many times. RNA transcripts gave rise to amplified TCR beta CDR3 regions. The HTBI primer set drove a first-round RT-PCR of the TCR CDR3. TCRdb used MiXCR to reprocess the multiplex PCR reads, holding one entry per CDR3 protein. The sample includes approximately 360,000 distinct CDR3 sequences, about 15% of them seen just once. CDR1 MNHEY and CDR2 SMNVEV come from the germline V gene (reference sequence). The CDR3 covers 14 residues. Trimming cost V 7 bases and J 5 bases, with 18 bases left between them. Exclusions: uncontrolled infection, other autoimmune disease, pregnancy, lactation. The source of the PBMCs was less than 12 ml of fresh peripheral blood.

The sequenced sample consisted of blood. J is TRBJ2-7 and V is TRBV27; D uncertain. This receptor was identified in a woman aged 18 to 35 with Graves' hyperthyroidism that later progressed to Graves' ophthalmopathy. The CDR3 DNA is TGTGCCAGCACCCATTCAGGTTTAGAAAACGAGCAGTACTTC. It codes for CASTHSGLENEQYF.